This TCR beta chain was recorded in a study of T-cell reconstitution after alpha-beta-depleted transplantation in children. Unique molecular identifiers were incorporated when the TCRbeta library was constructed. TCRdb called the PCR reads again in MiXCR, with one record for every CDR3 protein. The repertoire holds 700,000 or so distinct CDR3 sequences, with approximately 14% as singletons. This clonotype was counted a few times. Its antigen is unidentified. The study, taken as a whole, reports: After one year, T-cell counts and TCRbeta diversity mostly came from new T cells.

The trim removed 4 bases at V and 3 bases at J, leaving 6 bases unmatched. Germline V gene data show CDR1 as ENHRY and CDR2 as SYGVKD. The CDR3 runs 14 residues. V usage is TRBV10-3 and J usage is TRBJ2-7; 7 nucleotides line up with TRBD1. The sample in question was PBMCs, obtained before TCRalphabeta/CD19-depleted stem cell transplant. The origin of this receptor is a girl aged 2-10 years with congenital amegakaryocytic thrombocytopenia, due to receive a stem cell transplant. The chain's CDR3 is CAISGFQGDYEQYF. CDR3 nucleotides: TGTGCCATCAGTGGGTTCCAGGGGGACTACGAGCAGTACTTC.